The 13 T cell receptor beta chains below come from one sample, sequenced in a study of identical twins. Using its own MiXCR run on the 5' RACE reads, TCRdb lists one record per CDR3 protein. Counted here are approximately 590,000 distinct CDR3 sequences, more than 9% occurring once; the ten biggest clones make up under 3.5%. This sample was shared with a second study, whose subject was yellow fever vaccine responses in identical twins.

Sequenced sample: PBMCs. These receptors all stem from a woman aged 18-29 years in good health.

This clonotype was counted ten times or more. V and J are TRBV12-3 or TRBV12-4 and TRBJ2-1; D gene uncertain. The ends were cut back, 5 bases at V and 3 bases at J, with 5 bases in the middle. This CDR3 region has 12 residues. The CDR3 nucleotides read TGTGCCAGCAGTGAATTCTACAATGAGCAGTTCTTC. Translation: CASSEFYNEQFF.

The chain uses TRBV7-2 and TRBJ2-3; the D gene is possibly TRBD2 (6 bases). Germline V lookup: CDR1 SGHTA, CDR2 FQGNSA. V shed 1 base and J shed 6 bases, with 11 bases lying between them. The CDR3 is 14 residues long. This CDR3 reads CASSLGDFGDTQYF. Written as DNA, the CDR3 is TGTGCCAGCAGCTTAGGGGACTTCGGCGATACGCAGTATTTT.

This clonotype was detected a few times. The rearrangement uses TRBV5-1 and TRBJ1-1; 7 bases are shared with TRBD1. Unmatched junction bases numbered 7, after V lost 7 bases and J lost 4 bases. Germline CDR1 and CDR2: SGHRS and YFSETQ. The CDR3 is made up of 13 amino acids. CDR3 DNA sequence: TGCGCCAGCCGAACACAGGGGAGCACTGAAGCTTTCTTT. Protein sequence: CASRTQGSTEAFF.

This clonotype was detected a few times. The V and J genes are TRBV20-1 and TRBJ2-1; TRBD2 is a possible D gene (6 bases). Trimming took off 3 bases at V and 0 bases at J, with 12 bases between the two ends. Germline CDR1 is DFQATT and CDR2 is SNEGSKA (reference sequence). This CDR3 has 15 residues. CDR3 sequence (DNA): TGCAGTGCTAGTGCGGGACTGAGCTCCTACAATGAGCAGTTCTTC. Translated, it gives CSASAGLSSYNEQFF.

This clonotype was seen more than once but under ten times. The chain joins TRBV12-3 or TRBV12-4 to TRBJ2-1; D possibly corresponds to TRBD1 (6 bases). CDR3 size: 15 residues. V lost 1 base, J lost 3 bases, and 10 bases lay in between. CDR3 nucleotides: TGTGCCAGCAGTTTAGTACAGGGTGACTACAATGAGCAGTTCTTC. It translates to CASSLVQGDYNEQFF.

The chain couples TRBV4-2 to TRBJ2-5; D is unclear. Per germline, CDR1 LGHNA and CDR2 YNFKEQ. The CDR3 extends over 15 amino acids. V was pared by 1 base and J by 1 base, with 10 bases between. The CDR3 loop is CASSQGDLGQETQYF. The DNA of the CDR3 is TGTGCCAGCAGCCAAGGGGATTTGGGCCAAGAGACCCAGTACTTC.

A few counts support this clonotype. J is TRBJ2-7 and V is TRBV7-8, with D unresolved. The CDR3 spans 14 residues. The germline gives CDR1 SGHVS, CDR2 FQNEAQ. Trimming removed 3 bases at V and 1 base at J, with 10 bases between. DNA of the CDR3: TGTGCCAGCAGCTTGTTCGACTTGTCCTACGAGCAGTACTTC. Its protein product is CASSLFDLSYEQYF.

In its sample, this clonotype was seen many times. V and J are TRBV27 and TRBJ2-7, with 10 nucleotides matching TRBD1. V trimming: 9 bases; J trimming: 6 bases; junction bases outside the gene matches: 11. This CDR3 region has 14 residues. The germline V gene has CDR1 MNHEY and CDR2 SMNVEV (reference sequence). The CDR3 is CASRDRGVFGEQYF. The CDR3 nucleotides read TGTGCCAGTCGGGACAGGGGAGTGTTTGGCGAGCAGTACTTC.

This chain links TRBV6-1 with TRBJ2-7; TRBD1 agrees at 7 bases. Germline CDR1 reads MNHNS; CDR2 reads SASEGT. The CDR3 totals 17 residues. Germline trimming cut 2 bases from V and 1 base from J; bases unmatched to any gene: 11. DNA of the CDR3: TGTGCCAGCAGTGAATCTTTATGGTTCAGGGGGTCCTACGAGCAGTACTTC. Amino acid sequence: CASSESLWFRGSYEQYF.

In its sample, this clonotype was seen a few times. The chain recombines TRBV19 with TRBJ2-3; D is perhaps TRBD2 (6 bases). Between the trimmed V and J ends, which lost 3 bases and 1 base, there was a span of 8 bases. Germline CDR1 reads LNHDA; CDR2 reads SQIVND (reference sequence). The CDR3 totals 14 residues. The CDR3 region has the DNA TGTGCCAGTAGTATCGGGACTGGCACAGATACGCAGTATTTT. It encodes CASSIGTGTDTQYF.

The chain is built from TRBV9 and TRBJ2-6, with TRBD1 matching over 8 bases. V lost 0 bases and J lost 1; bases outside the gene matches: 6. The CDR3 consists of 18 residues. Per the germline V gene, CDR1 is SGDLS and CDR2 is YYNGEE. This CDR3 is CASSVGWQGASGANVLTF. The CDR3 nucleotides read TGTGCCAGCAGCGTAGGGTGGCAGGGGGCTTCTGGGGCCAACGTCCTGACTTTC.

This clonotype was observed at least ten times. This rearrangement joins TRBV27 to TRBJ2-1, with TRBD1 matching 8 bases. This CDR3 spans 17 amino acids. Germline loops: CDR1 MNHEY, CDR2 SMNVEV (reference sequence). After removal of 8 bases from V and 0 bases from J, the junction contained 12 bases not matched to a gene. CDR3 sequence (DNA): TGTGCCAGCCGACCCCAATCCACAGGGGGCTCCTACAATGAGCAGTTCTTC. Its protein is CASRPQSTGGSYNEQFF.

V is TRBV3-1 and J is TRBJ1-1; D gene uncertain. Germline CDR1 and CDR2: LGHDT and YNNKEL (reference sequence). The CDR3 is 13 residues long. The germline V and J ends were trimmed by 5 bases and 3 bases, with 10 bases remaining between them. The CDR3 bases are TGTGCCAGCAGCGGAGATGGGCACACTGAAGCTTTCTTT. It translates to CASSGDGHTEAFF.